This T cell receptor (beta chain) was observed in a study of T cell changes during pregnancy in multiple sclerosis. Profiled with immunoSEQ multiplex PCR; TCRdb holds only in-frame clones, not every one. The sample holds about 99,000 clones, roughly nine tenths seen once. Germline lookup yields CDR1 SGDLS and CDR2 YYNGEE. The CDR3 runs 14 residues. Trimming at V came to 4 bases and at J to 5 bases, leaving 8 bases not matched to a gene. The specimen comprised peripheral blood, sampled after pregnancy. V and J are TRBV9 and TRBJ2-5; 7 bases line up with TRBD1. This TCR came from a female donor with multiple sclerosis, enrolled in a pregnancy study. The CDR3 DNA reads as TGTGCCAGCAGCTTTGGGACAGCCCAGGAGACCCAGTACTTC. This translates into CASSFGTAQETQYF.